This T cell receptor (beta chain) was obtained from a study of cytomegalovirus exposure and HLA in healthy donors. Study-wide context: Previous work identified 90 million to 130 million unique TCR beta sequences from about 179 million T cells.

The PCR employed 60 Vbeta primers together with 13 Jbeta primers. The table came from immunoSEQ multiplex PCR; TCRdb's copy has only in-frame clones and leaves some out. The data hold some 120,000 clones, with 81% observed a single time. A word on this clone: Its antigen is unknown.

General observations from the study: Per a later analysis, HLA-associated TCR beta chains showed more clonal expansion than other, equally common TCR beta chains.

Germline CDR1 and CDR2: SEHNR and FQNEAQ (reference sequence). The CDR3 covers 12 residues. Trimming at V came to 5 bases and at J to 2 bases, leaving 0 bases not matched to a gene. The sequenced sample consisted of PBMCs. The sequence came from a man between 18 and 29 years old in good health and CMV-seronegative. The chain combines TRBV7-9 with TRBJ2-7, with 7 bases fitting TRBD1. The CDR3 spells CASSQGAYEQYF. The CDR3 bases are TGTGCCAGCAGCCAGGGGGCCTACGAGCAGTACTTC.